These 28 T cell receptor beta chains share one sample of origin, sequenced in a study of CD8 T cells in ankylosing spondylitis. One entry per CDR3 protein results from TCRdb running MiXCR on the 5' RACE reads. Here the sample spans 200,000 to 300,000 distinct CDR3 sequences, roughly a tenth being singletons. The specimen sequenced was blood, either unsorted or a sorted T cell fraction (not recorded which). The receptor set was obtained from a male donor with ankylosing spondylitis or in good health (not recorded which).

This clonotype was counted ten times or more. The chain joins TRBV30 to TRBJ1-1; no firm D call. V lost 0 bases to trimming and J lost 5 bases, with 7 bases between them. CDR1 and CDR2 from the germline V gene are GTSNPN and SVGIG (reference sequence). The CDR3 is 12 amino acids. In DNA form, the CDR3 reads TGTGCCTGGAGTGTACAGAGGACTGAAGCTTTCTTT. Translated, it gives CAWSVQRTEAFF. Full variable domain (rest looked up from reference TRBV30 and TRBJ1-1): SQTIHQWPATLVQPVGSPLSLECTVEGTSNPNLYWYRQAAGRGLQLLFYSVGIGQISSEVPQNLSASRPQDRQFILSSKKLLLSDSGFYLCAWSVQRTEAFFGQGTRLTVV.

This clonotype has ten or more counts. The chain joins TRBV5-1 to TRBJ2-3, with D possibly TRBD1 on 6 matching bases. The CDR3 consists of 16 residues. Trimming stripped 4 bases from V and 2 bases from J, with 17 bases between. The germline V gene encodes CDR1 SGHRS and CDR2 YFSETQ. CDR3: CASSLGRQEPTDTQYF. For the CDR3, the DNA is TGCGCCAGCAGCCTGGGGCGACAGGAACCCACAGATACGCAGTATTTT.

This clonotype was recorded many times. In DNA, the CDR3 is TGTGCCAGCAGCCCGGGGCGGGATCGGGATACGCAGTATTTT. As protein: CASSPGRDRDTQYF. The chain combines TRBV9 with TRBJ2-3; D might be TRBD2 (6 bases). The germline V gene has CDR1 SGDLS and CDR2 YYNGEE. The CDR3 spans 14 residues. Trimming stripped 4 bases from V and 6 bases from J, with 15 bases between.

CDR3 in amino acids: CASSHRTGANEKLFF. CDR3 sequence (DNA): TGTGCCAGCAGCCACAGGACAGGGGCGAATGAAAAACTGTTTTTT. The chain recombines TRBV25-1 with TRBJ1-4, with 9 bases aligning to TRBD1. Germline V gives CDR1 MGHDK, CDR2 SYGVNS. After removal of 6 bases from V and 5 bases from J, the junction contained 7 bases not matched to a gene. This CDR3 comprises 15 residues.

This clonotype was seen many times. This chain connects TRBV20-1 to TRBJ2-3; TRBD1 is a possible D gene (5 bases). V dropped 0 bases and J dropped 4 bases, with 11 bases sitting between them. CDR3 size: 14 residues. CDR1 and CDR2 from the germline V gene are DFQATT and SNEGSKA (reference sequence). The CDR3 sequence is CSARDRQGADTQYF. In DNA, the CDR3 is TGCAGTGCTAGAGATCGGCAGGGCGCAGATACGCAGTATTTT.

In its sample, this clonotype was seen many times. The J gene is TRBJ1-2, the V gene TRBV20-1; D call uncertain. The V end was cut by 0 bases, the J end by 0 bases, with 11 bases between. CDR1 and CDR2 (germline): DFQATT, SNEGSKA (reference sequence). The CDR3 runs 15 residues. CDR3 in amino acids: CSARDSAGSNYGYTF. The CDR3 DNA reads TGCAGTGCTAGAGATTCGGCGGGGTCTAACTATGGCTACACCTTC.

Many counts were recorded for this clonotype. The V and J genes are TRBV9 and TRBJ2-3; no clear D. Trimming shortened V by 6 bases and J by 2 bases, and 13 bases separated the two germline ends. The germline V gene has CDR1 SGDLS and CDR2 YYNGEE. This CDR3 contains 14 residues. This chain's CDR3 is CASTPNPYTDTQYF. CDR3 nucleotide sequence: TGTGCCAGCACCCCTAATCCCTACACAGATACGCAGTATTTT.

In its sample, this clonotype was seen many times. At one of its ends the junction is not consistent with the germline gene, which may arise from a read error. This rearrangement joins TRBV20-1 to TRBJ2-5; no reliable D call. The CDR3 has 12 amino acids. Germline CDR1 is DFQATT and CDR2 is SNEGSKA (reference sequence). CDR3 sequence (DNA): TGCAGTGTTAGACGCAGTCAAGAGACCCAGTACTTC. Its protein is CSVRRSQETQYF.

This clonotype was seen repeatedly, ten times or more. This chain links TRBV10-3 with TRBJ2-1; 10 nucleotides line up with TRBD2. Trimming took 8 bases from V and 5 from J; bases not matched to a gene: 3. The CDR3 runs 13 residues. Germline V CDR1 and CDR2: ENHRY, SYGVKD. CDR3: CAIGLAGDNEQFF. The CDR3 bases are TGTGCCATCGGTCTAGCGGGAGACAATGAGCAGTTCTTC.

There are many counts of this clonotype. J is TRBJ2-1 and V is TRBV5-1, with D tentatively TRBD2 (6 bases). Per germline, CDR1 SGHRS and CDR2 YFSETQ. CDR3 length equals 17 residues. The V and J ends lost 4 bases and 9 bases respectively, with 26 bases between them. CDR3 sequence (DNA): TGCGCCAGCAGCCCAAGAACCTTGGACGAACTGGGGGGTGAGCAGTTCTTC. Translating gives CASSPRTLDELGGEQFF.

This clonotype was found many times. This chain uses TRBV6-2 or TRBV6-3 with TRBJ2-7; the D gene could be TRBD1 or TRBD2 (5 bases each). V lost 2 bases to trimming and J lost 0 bases, with 14 bases between them. In germline, CDR1 is MNHEY, CDR2 SVGEGT. CDR3 length: 16 amino acids. The CDR3 spells CASSYPPGRISYEQYF. The DNA of the CDR3 is TGTGCCAGCAGTTACCCACCGGGACGGATCTCCTACGAGCAGTACTTC.

This clonotype was recorded a few times. This chain connects TRBV20-1 to TRBJ2-1; TRBD2 might be the D (5 bases). This CDR3 contains 11 residues. The V end lost 5 bases, the J end lost 7 bases, and 9 bases lay between the germline ends. Germline lookup yields CDR1 DFQATT and CDR2 SNEGSKA (reference sequence). This chain's CDR3 is CSALLENEQFF. The CDR3 bases are TGCAGTGCTTTACTAGAAAATGAGCAGTTCTTC.

Ten or more counts support this clonotype. This sequence joins TRBV5-4 and TRBJ2-4, with 9 bases that match TRBD1. The germline gives CDR1 SGHNT, CDR2 YYREEE (reference sequence). The CDR3 is 20 amino acids. With V trimmed by 2 bases and J by 0 bases, 15 bases remained unmatched. In DNA form, the CDR3 reads TGTGCCAGCAGCTTTAACCGGGACAGGGAAGGGAGGTTAGCCAAAAACATTCAGTACTTC. This sequence encodes CASSFNRDREGRLAKNIQYF.

The chain carries TRBV5-1 and TRBJ2-5, with 11 bases aligning to TRBD2. The CDR3 is made up of 16 amino acids. V shed 4 bases, J shed 4 bases, and the junction held 9 bases outside the gene matches. Germline V gene lookup returns CDR1 SGHRS and CDR2 YFSETQ. The CDR3 loop reads CASSPVTSGALETQYF. The CDR3, as DNA: TGCGCCAGCAGCCCGGTGACTAGCGGGGCCCTAGAGACCCAGTACTTC.

This clonotype was picked up many times. The genes are TRBV5-1 and TRBJ2-1; 9 bases fit TRBD2. CDR1 and CDR2 (germline): SGHRS, YFSETQ. J lost 1 base, V lost 0 bases, and 8 bases had no gene match. The CDR3 runs 18 residues. CDR3: CASSLVVASGTSYNEQFF. The CDR3 bases are TGCGCCAGCAGCTTGGTTGTGGCTAGCGGGACATCCTACAATGAGCAGTTCTTC. Full variable domain (outside the CDR3, taken from reference TRBV5-1 and TRBJ2-1): KAGVTQTPRYLIKTRGQQVTLSCSPISGHRSVSWYQQTPGQGLQFLFEYFSETQRNKGNFPGRFSGRQFSNSRSEMNVSTLELGDSALYLCASSLVVASGTSYNEQFFGPGTRLTVL.

This clonotype showed up just a few times. CDR3 sequence: CASSVSVTGIIGYTF. In nucleotides, the CDR3 is TGTGCCAGCAGCGTCTCCGTGACAGGGATCATTGGCTACACCTTC. The V gene is TRBV7-2, the J gene TRBJ1-2; 7 bases align to TRBD1. The CDR3 extends over 15 amino acids. Trimming cost V 5 bases and J 7 bases; bases outside gene matches: 13. The germline V gene encodes CDR1 SGHTA and CDR2 FQGNSA.

Ten or more counts support this clonotype. This chain links TRBV20-1 with TRBJ2-3; 7 nucleotides line up with TRBD2. The J segment lost 1 base and the V segment lost 3 bases, leaving 10 bases of the junction unmatched. The CDR3 has 16 amino acids. From germline, CDR1 is DFQATT and CDR2 SNEGSKA (reference sequence). The CDR3 is CSARNPRGGGTDTQYF. The DNA for the CDR3 is TGCAGTGCTAGGAATCCACGCGGGGGTGGCACAGATACGCAGTATTTT.

This clonotype was found a few times. The rearrangement joins TRBV7-2 to TRBJ1-3; 8 bases fit TRBD1. With V trimmed by 4 bases and J by 0 bases, 5 bases remained unmatched. The CDR3 spans 16 residues. Germline CDR1 SGHTA, CDR2 FQGNSA. The CDR3 nucleotides are TGTGCCAGCAGCTCAAGGACAGGGAACTCTGGAAACACCATATATTTT. It is translated as CASSSRTGNSGNTIYF.

In this sample, this clonotype turned up many times. The chain couples TRBV12-3 or TRBV12-4 to TRBJ1-3, with TRBD1 as a possible D gene (6 bases). V lost 5 bases and J lost 11, with 22 bases in between. The CDR3 is made up of 15 amino acids. The CDR3 DNA is TGTGCCAGCAGTATCCGAGGACCCGGCGCAGGGGCCATATATTTT. Its translation is CASSIRGPGAGAIYF.

In this sample, this clonotype turned up many times. The chain has TRBV5-1 and TRBJ1-1, with 7 bases fitting TRBD1. The germline V gene encodes CDR1 SGHRS and CDR2 YFSETQ. Losses at the gene ends were 4 bases for V and 1 base for J; bases not matched to a gene: 4. The CDR3 spans 14 residues. CDR3 DNA: TGCGCCAGCAGCCGGGACAGTTCGAACACTGAAGCTTTCTTT. This encodes CASSRDSSNTEAFF.

Notes on this clonotype: A much larger clone lies one base from this, so it may be a read error. V and J are TRBV5-1 and TRBJ2-1, with 7 bases matching TRBD1. This CDR3 has 12 residues. Germline lookup yields CDR1 SGHRS and CDR2 YFSETQ. CDR3 residues: CSSSLEGDRQFF. Here the CDR3 DNA reads TGCTCCAGCAGCTTGGAAGGGGACAGGCAGTTCTTC.

This clonotype occurred many times. This chain joins TRBV7-9 and TRBJ1-2, with a tentative D call TRBD1 (5 bases). Germline V gene data show CDR1 as SEHNR and CDR2 as FQNEAQ (reference sequence). The germline V and J ends were trimmed by 5 bases and 7 bases, with 17 bases remaining between them. The CDR3 sequence is 14 residues long. The chain's CDR3 is CASSPDLGLGGYTF. The CDR3 DNA reads as TGTGCCAGCAGCCCGGACCTGGGGCTCGGTGGCTACACCTTC.

This clonotype was detected a few times. The gene calls are TRBV9 and TRBJ2-7, with 11 bases matching TRBD1. The CDR3 consists of 15 residues. The junction had 4 bases not matched to a gene; V was cut back by 3 bases and J by 2 bases. The germline V gene has CDR1 SGDLS and CDR2 YYNGEE. The CDR3: CASSGGTGGPYEQYF. CDR3 bases: TGTGCCAGCAGCGGAGGGACAGGGGGGCCCTACGAGCAGTACTTC.

In this sample, this clonotype turned up a few times. The chain employs TRBV5-1 and TRBJ2-3; perhaps TRBD2 as D (6 bases). The V gene lost 2 bases and the J gene lost 2 bases, with 9 bases spanning the gap. The germline V gene has CDR1 SGHRS and CDR2 YFSETQ. The CDR3 sequence is 14 residues long. CDR3 coding DNA: TGCGCCAGCAGCTTCGGGGACTCCACAGATACGCAGTATTTT. Amino acid sequence: CASSFGDSTDTQYF.

The chain is built from TRBV27 and TRBJ2-3; 7 nucleotides match TRBD2. Germline trimming cut 1 base from V and 2 bases from J; bases unmatched to any gene: 6. Germline CDR1 MNHEY, CDR2 SMNVEV (reference sequence). This CDR3 is built from 16 residues. CDR3 in DNA: TGTGCCAGCAGTTTATGGTCAGCGGGGAACACAGATACGCAGTATTTT. Translating gives CASSLWSAGNTDTQYF.

This chain uses TRBV5-1 with TRBJ2-7; D gene unclear. The length of the CDR3 is 13 residues. CDR1 is SGHRS, CDR2 YFSETQ, per germline. Trimming cost V 4 bases and J 3 bases, with 11 bases left between them. The CDR3 region is CASSPDLGYEQYF. The CDR3 nucleotides are TGCGCCAGCAGCCCGGATCTGGGCTACGAGCAGTACTTC. The full variable domain, rest sourced from reference TRBV5-1 and TRBJ2-7, is KAGVTQTPRYLIKTRGQQVTLSCSPISGHRSVSWYQQTPGQGLQFLFEYFSETQRNKGNFPGRFSGRQFSNSRSEMNVSTLELGDSALYLCASSPDLGYEQYFGPGTRLTVT.

This clonotype was detected ten times or more. The genes are TRBV2 and TRBJ2-2; D is unclear. V gave up 6 bases and J gave up 1 base, with 15 bases separating them. The CDR3 sequence is 16 residues long. Per the germline V gene, CDR1 is SNHLY and CDR2 is FYNNEI. CDR3 residues: CASSSSMGGNTGELFF. For the CDR3, the DNA is TGTGCCAGCAGCAGTTCAATGGGCGGGAACACCGGGGAGCTGTTTTTT.

This chain joins TRBV29-1 and TRBJ2-3; TRBD1 matches 7 bases. The J call may not be correct, given that the DNA end is closer to TRBJ1-5. The CDR3 length is 14 residues. Germline assignment: CDR1 SQVTM and CDR2 ANQGSEA. CDR3 loop: CSVPRGVGTDTQHF. CDR3 sequence (DNA): TGCAGCGTCCCCCGGGGGGTAGGGACAGATACGCAGCATTTT.